This TCR beta chain was sequenced in a study of blood T cell repertoires in COVID-19. At the level of the study: Some COVID-19 samples were acute and others convalescent; all came from the United States, Italy and Spain. T cells, B-cell-depleted T cells, or PBMCs supplied cDNA or gDNA.

Per the original methods: Estimation of nucleated cell counts relied on the amplification of reference gene primers. Here immunoSEQ multiplex PCR was the method, and the copy in TCRdb shows in-frame clones only, minus some. The DNA gave D and trimming, while V, J and clone size come from that table. The sample records about 200,000 clones, roughly 80% being singletons. CDR1 is MDHEN and CDR2 is SYDVKM in the germline V gene. The CDR3 covers 13 residues. V was shortened by 3 bases and J by 8 bases, with 13 bases between the two germline ends. What was sequenced was peripheral blood. This rearrangement joins TRBV28 to TRBJ1-2; the D is unclear. The source of this sequence is a woman aged 40 to 50 with active or convalescent COVID-19. As DNA, the CDR3 is TGTGCCAGCAGTTTCATAGAGGGAAACGGCTACACCTTC. Translating it yields CASSFIEGNGYTF.